These 19 T cell receptor beta chains were all obtained from the same sample, sequenced in a study of blood T cell repertoires in COVID-19. Assay used: immunoSEQ multiplex PCR; TCRdb lists only in-frame clones, some missing. The data contain roughly 250,000 clones, about four fifths of them seen just once; the ten biggest clones take up approximately 10%. Sequenced input: peripheral blood. The receptors shown here come from an elderly woman with acute or convalescent COVID-19.

The chain employs TRBV6-6 and TRBJ1-5, with D possibly being TRBD1 (6 bases). The germline V and J ends were trimmed by 0 bases and 3 bases, with 9 bases remaining between them. The CDR3 is 15 residues long. CDR1 is MNHNY, CDR2 SVGAGI, per germline (reference sequence). This chain's CDR3 is CASSYSGGPNQPQHF. As DNA, the CDR3 is TGTGCCAGCAGTTACTCCGGGGGGCCCAATCAGCCCCAGCATTTT.

A note on this clone: This may come from a read error, since a much larger clone is one base off. The rearrangement links TRBV27 to TRBJ2-1; D is unresolved. The CDR3 totals 11 residues. Germline loops: CDR1 MNHEY, CDR2 SMNVEV (reference sequence). The ends were cut back, 3 bases at V and 7 bases at J, with 4 bases in the middle. Written as DNA, the CDR3 is TGTGCCAGCAGTTTTAGTAATGAGCAGTTCTTC. Encoded protein: CASSFSNEQFF.

CDR3 coding DNA: TGTGCCAGCTCACCGGGAGCGAGCAATCAGCCCCAGCATTTT. As protein: CASSPGASNQPQHF. The chain recombines TRBV18 with TRBJ1-5; no reliable D call. V was cut by 3 bases and J by 1 base, with 7 bases left in between. The CDR3 extends over 14 amino acids. The germline gives CDR1 KGHSH, CDR2 LQKENI.

V gene TRBV2 combines with J gene TRBJ2-4; the D gene is possibly TRBD1 (6 bases). Per the germline V gene, CDR1 is SNHLY and CDR2 is FYNNEI. Trimming shortened V by 5 bases and J by 6 bases, and 14 bases separated the two germline ends. This CDR3 has 14 residues. The CDR3 sequence is CASSKNRDGNIQYF. The CDR3 DNA reads as TGTGCCAGCAGTAAAAACAGGGATGGAAACATTCAGTACTTC.

This clone was counted only a few times. J is TRBJ1-2 and V is TRBV6-5; the match to TRBD1 covers 8 bases. V lost 7 bases and J lost 4; bases outside the gene matches: 8. This CDR3 is 14 amino acids long. CDR1 MNHEY and CDR2 SVGAGI come from the germline V gene. The CDR3 here is CASTDRGRGYGYTF. In nucleotides, the CDR3 is TGTGCCAGCACCGACAGGGGCAGGGGCTATGGCTACACCTTC.

The chain is built from TRBV6-5 and TRBJ1-4; no clear D. CDR1 MNHEY and CDR2 SVGAGI come from the germline V gene. Trimming shortened V by 6 bases and J by 10 bases, and 9 bases separated the two germline ends. The CDR3 runs 11 residues. CDR3 in amino acids: CASSRGGKLFF. The CDR3 DNA sequence: TGTGCCAGCAGCCGAGGAGGAAAACTGTTTTTT.

This clone was counted a single time. The V call is TRBV7-2, the J call TRBJ2-5; TRBD1 is a possible D gene (7 bases). V was clipped by 5 bases and J by 6 bases, with 25 bases between them. The CDR3 contains 17 residues. From germline, CDR1 is SGHTA and CDR2 FQGNSA. The CDR3 here is CASSPTSGGGGLKTQYF. DNA for the CDR3: TGTGCCAGCAGCCCTACCTCCGGTGGAGGGGGCTTAAAGACCCAGTACTTC.

The CDR3 nucleotides are TGTGCCAGCAACAGGGGGAGGGATACGCAGTATTTT. This codes for CASNRGRDTQYF. V usage is TRBV6-5 and J usage is TRBJ2-3; 8 bases agree with TRBD1. The germline CDR1 and CDR2 sequences are MNHEY and SVGAGI. The CDR3 totals 12 residues. J was trimmed by 6 bases and V by 7 bases; bases with no gene match: 3.

This clone was found once. The chain is built from TRBV9 and TRBJ2-5; D is perhaps TRBD1 (6 bases). Trimming cost V 3 bases and J 4 bases, with 13 bases left between them. Germline assignment: CDR1 SGDLS and CDR2 YYNGEE. This CDR3 has 14 amino acids. DNA of the CDR3: TGTGCCAGCAGCGCCGGACAGTTTGTAGAGACCCAGTACTTC. Protein: CASSAGQFVETQYF.

V gene TRBV19 combines with J gene TRBJ2-4, with unresolved D. Germline V gene data show CDR1 as LNHDA and CDR2 as SQIVND (reference sequence). With 6 bases removed from V and 0 bases from J, the gap between germline ends came to 12 bases. This CDR3 is built from 15 residues. The CDR3 DNA reads as TGTGCCAGTAGCGGAGAAGAACTAGCCAAAAACATTCAGTACTTC. Protein product: CASSGEELAKNIQYF.

The chain is built from TRBV11-3 and TRBJ2-5; 9 nucleotides agree with TRBD1. Unmatched junction bases numbered 3, after V lost 5 bases and J lost 5 bases. The CDR3 is 13 residues long. CDR1 is SGHNT, CDR2 YENEEA, per germline. Here the CDR3 reads CASSDRGGETQYF. CDR3 bases: TGTGCCAGCAGCGACAGGGGGGGCGAGACCCAGTACTTC.

As concerns this clone: Compared with germline, one end of the junction differs, possibly owing to a read error. This chain links TRBV5-1 with TRBJ1-1, with D perhaps matching TRBD1 (5 bases). Germline loops: CDR1 SGHRS, CDR2 YFSETQ. There are 14 residues in the CDR3. The CDR3 DNA reads as TGCGCCCGCAGCCCACGGGGGGGGTACACTGAAGCTTTCTTT. Protein: CARSPRGGYTEAFF. The complete variable domain, with remaining parts taken from reference TRBV5-1 and TRBJ1-1, reads KAGVTQTPRYLIKTRGQQVTLSCSPISGHRSVSWYQQTPGQGLQFLFEYFSETQRNKGNFPGRFSGRQFSNSRSEMNVSTLELGDSALYLCARSPRGGYTEAFFGQGTRLTVV.

A note on this clone: At the DNA level, this CDR3 is encoded by other sequences in the same sample as well. The rearrangement links TRBV14 to TRBJ2-5, with 9 positions matching TRBD1. This CDR3 has 15 amino acids. With V trimmed by 6 bases and J by 4 bases, 9 bases remained unmatched. Per germline, CDR1 SGHDN and CDR2 FVKESK. The CDR3: CASSRTGTGRETQYF. Written as DNA, the CDR3 is TGTGCCAGCAGTCGGACCGGGACAGGGAGAGAGACCCAGTACTTC.

This chain links TRBV28 with TRBJ2-1; D remains ambiguous. Germline V gene data show CDR1 as MDHEN and CDR2 as SYDVKM. The CDR3 has 14 residues. The V gene lost 7 bases and the J gene lost 2 bases, with 12 bases spanning the gap. This CDR3 is CASTPQTAYNEQFF. The DNA for the CDR3 is TGTGCCAGCACACCACAGACGGCCTACAATGAGCAGTTCTTC.

The V and J genes are TRBV24-1 and TRBJ2-2, with a possible D match to TRBD1 (5 bases). The ends were cut back, 9 bases at V and 4 bases at J, with 11 bases in the middle. This CDR3 is built from 13 residues. Germline CDR1 KGHDR, CDR2 SFDVKD. Written as DNA, the CDR3 is TGTGCCACCTCGACAGTTCTCACCGGGGAGCTGTTTTTT. Its protein product is CATSTVLTGELFF.

The chain has TRBV19 and TRBJ1-5, with a possible D match to TRBD1 (6 bases). The CDR3 is 14 amino acids. Looked up from germline, CDR1 is LNHDA and CDR2 is SQIVND (reference sequence). With 8 bases removed from V and 7 bases from J, the gap between germline ends came to 18 bases. This CDR3 reads CASFGSGERQPQHF. The DNA of the CDR3 is TGTGCCAGTTTCGGCTCAGGGGAAAGACAGCCCCAGCATTTT.

The chain uses TRBV5-4 and TRBJ2-3; possible D gene TRBD2, 7 bases. The CDR3 spans 15 residues. Germline V gene sequence: CDR1 SGHNT, CDR2 YYREEE (reference sequence). V was cut by 4 bases and J by 2 bases, with 14 bases left in between. CDR3 sequence: CASSPRGANTDTQYF. In DNA form, the CDR3 reads TGTGCCAGCAGCCCCCGGGGGGCGAACACAGATACGCAGTATTTT.

The chain joins TRBV29-1 to TRBJ2-1; weak D call: TRBD1 (6 bases). This CDR3 has 10 residues. The germline CDR1 and CDR2 sequences are SQVTM and ANQGSEA. V lost 8 bases and J 10 bases, leaving 12 bases between the germline ends. The CDR3 DNA is TGCAGCACCCGACAGGCCGAGCAGTTCTTC. Its protein is CSTRQAEQFF.

V is TRBV5-6 and J is TRBJ2-5, with 13 bases identical to TRBD2. Germline V gene lookup returns CDR1 SGHDT and CDR2 YYEEEE. J was trimmed by 4 bases and V by 4 bases; bases with no gene match: 7. There are 16 residues in the CDR3. CDR3: CASSPRTSGGPETQYF. The CDR3 nucleotides read TGTGCCAGCAGCCCTAGGACTAGCGGGGGCCCAGAGACCCAGTACTTC.